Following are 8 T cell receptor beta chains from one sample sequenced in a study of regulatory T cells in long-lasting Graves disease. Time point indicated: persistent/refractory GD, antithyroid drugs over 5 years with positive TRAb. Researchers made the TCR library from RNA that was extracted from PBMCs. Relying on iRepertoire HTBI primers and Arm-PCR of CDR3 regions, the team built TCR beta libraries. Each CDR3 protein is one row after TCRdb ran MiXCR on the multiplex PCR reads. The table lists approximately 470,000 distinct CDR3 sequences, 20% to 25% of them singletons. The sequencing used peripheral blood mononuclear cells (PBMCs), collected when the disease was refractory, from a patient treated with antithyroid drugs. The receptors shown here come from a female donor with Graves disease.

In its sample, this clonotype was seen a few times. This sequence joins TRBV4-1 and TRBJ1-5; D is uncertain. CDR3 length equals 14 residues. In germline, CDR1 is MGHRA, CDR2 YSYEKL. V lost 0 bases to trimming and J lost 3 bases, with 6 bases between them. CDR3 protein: CASSQERVNQPQHF. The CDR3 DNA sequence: TGCGCCAGCAGCCAAGAAAGGGTCAATCAGCCCCAGCATTTT.

In DNA form, the CDR3 reads TGTGCCAGCAGCTTAGGTACCGCAGGGCGGAATCAGCCCCAGCATTTT. As protein: CASSLGTAGRNQPQHF. This sequence joins TRBV7-9 and TRBJ1-5, with a tentative D call TRBD1 (5 bases). In germline, CDR1 is SEHNR, CDR2 FQNEAQ (reference sequence). V lost 1 base to trimming and J lost 4 bases, with 14 bases between them. This CDR3 comprises 16 residues.

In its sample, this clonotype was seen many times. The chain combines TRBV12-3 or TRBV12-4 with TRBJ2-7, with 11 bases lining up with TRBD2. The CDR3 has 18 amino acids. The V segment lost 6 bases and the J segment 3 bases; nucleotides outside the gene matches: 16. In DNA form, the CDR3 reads TGTGCCAGCAGCCCCGTGAGATTAGCGGGAGGGACGTACTACGAGCAGTACTTC. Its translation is CASSPVRLAGGTYYEQYF.

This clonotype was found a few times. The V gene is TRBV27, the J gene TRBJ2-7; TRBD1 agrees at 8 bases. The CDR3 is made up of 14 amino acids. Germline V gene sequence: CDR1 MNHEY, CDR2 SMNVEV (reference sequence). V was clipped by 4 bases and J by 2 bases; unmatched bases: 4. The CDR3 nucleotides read TGTGCCAGCAGTTCCCTGACAGGGGCCTACGAGCAGTACTTC. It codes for CASSSLTGAYEQYF.

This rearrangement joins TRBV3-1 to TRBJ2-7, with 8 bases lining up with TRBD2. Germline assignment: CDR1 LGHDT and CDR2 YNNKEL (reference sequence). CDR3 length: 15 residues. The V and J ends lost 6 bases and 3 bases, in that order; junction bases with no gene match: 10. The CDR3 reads CASSNPGLGDYEQYF. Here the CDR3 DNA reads TGTGCCAGCAGTAATCCGGGACTAGGGGACTACGAGCAGTACTTC.

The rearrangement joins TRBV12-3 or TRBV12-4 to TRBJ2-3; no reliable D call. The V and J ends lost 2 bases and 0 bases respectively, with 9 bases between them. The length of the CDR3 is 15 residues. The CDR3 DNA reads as TGTGCCAGCAGTTTACCAGCGATTAGCACAGATACGCAGTATTTT. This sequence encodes CASSLPAISTDTQYF.

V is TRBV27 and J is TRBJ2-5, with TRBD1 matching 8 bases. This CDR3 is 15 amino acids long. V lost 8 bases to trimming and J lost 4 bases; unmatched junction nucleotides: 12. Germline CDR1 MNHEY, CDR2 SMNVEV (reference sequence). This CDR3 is CASSPGLTGGETQYF. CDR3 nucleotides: TGTGCCAGCTCACCTGGACTAACAGGGGGAGAGACCCAGTACTTC.

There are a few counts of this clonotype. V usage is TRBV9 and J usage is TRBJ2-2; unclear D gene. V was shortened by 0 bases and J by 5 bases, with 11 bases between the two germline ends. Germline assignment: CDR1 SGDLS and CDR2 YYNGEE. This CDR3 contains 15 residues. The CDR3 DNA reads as TGTGCCAGCAGCGTAGCGGGTTCAGGAACCGGGGAGCTGTTTTTT. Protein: CASSVAGSGTGELFF.